The 31 T cell receptor beta chains below were found in one sample sequenced in a study of shared clonotypes between healthy human individuals. Sequenced by immunoSEQ multiplex PCR; TCRdb stores in-frame clones only, minus some. Among roughly 500,000 clones listed, 90% to 96% were seen once. Material: naive CD4+ T cells sorted from blood. Subset in this sample: CD45RA+ positively selected. The receptors here all came from a woman aged 25 to 45 in good health.

The chain links TRBV5-6 to TRBJ2-5, with TRBD2 matching 14 bases. The J call is in doubt because the DNA end fits TRBJ2-7 better. Germline assignment: CDR1 SGHDT and CDR2 YYEEEE. This CDR3 region has 15 residues. This CDR3 reads CASSAGTSGRYEQYF. In nucleotides, the CDR3 is TGTGCCAGCAGCGCCGGGACTAGCGGGAGATACGAGCAGTACTTC.

The chain joins TRBV5-5 to TRBJ2-3, with TRBD2 matching over 10 bases. CDR1 and CDR2 (germline): SGHKS, YYEKEE (reference sequence). J lost 1 base, V lost 1 base, and 3 bases had no gene match. The CDR3 consists of 16 residues. The CDR3 sequence is CASSLLGTSGTDTQYF. CDR3 coding DNA: TGTGCCAGCAGCTTGTTGGGGACTAGCGGCACAGATACGCAGTATTTT.

This chain links TRBV7-3 with TRBJ1-4, with TRBD1 matching over 9 bases. The trim removed 5 bases at V and 4 bases at J, leaving 2 bases unmatched. CDR1 and CDR2 (germline): SGHTA, FQGTGA. The CDR3 contains 14 residues. The CDR3 protein is CASSPTGGNEKLFF. The CDR3 region has the DNA TGTGCCAGCAGCCCGACAGGGGGTAATGAAAAACTGTTTTTT.

The J gene is TRBJ1-2, the V gene TRBV29-1; D gene unclear. From germline, CDR1 is SQVTM and CDR2 ANQGSEA. The CDR3 consists of 12 residues. Trimming shortened V by 3 bases and J by 3 bases, and 8 bases separated the two germline ends. The CDR3 here is CSVDSNHYGYTF. The DNA for the CDR3 is TGCAGCGTTGATAGCAATCACTATGGCTACACCTTC.

The V gene is TRBV4-1, the J gene TRBJ2-5; the match to TRBD1 covers 9 bases. The end of the DNA aligns better with TRBJ2-7, so the J call may be wrong. CDR3 size: 15 residues. Looked up from germline, CDR1 is MGHRA and CDR2 is YSYEKL. CDR3: CASSQTGTGSHEQYF. The CDR3 DNA is TGCGCCAGCAGCCAAACCGGGACAGGGTCCCACGAGCAGTACTTC.

The V and J genes are TRBV7-2 and TRBJ2-7; 9 positions match TRBD2. Germline V CDR1 and CDR2: SGHTA, FQGNSA. V shed 8 bases and J 6 bases; nucleotides not matched to a gene: 8. The CDR3 is made up of 13 amino acids. DNA of the CDR3: TGTGCCAGCGGTGAGGCGGGGGGGATCGAGCAGTACTTC. This codes for CASGEAGGIEQYF.

The J gene is TRBJ1-5, the V gene TRBV25-1, with a weak D call TRBD1 (5 bases). The CDR3 is 14 residues long. Germline values: CDR1 MGHDK, CDR2 SYGVNS. V was shortened by 1 base and J by 7 bases, with 11 bases between the two germline ends. CDR3 nucleotide sequence: TGTGCCAGCAGTGAATCGTCCTCAGGGCAGCCCCAGCATTTT. As protein: CASSESSSGQPQHF.

The chain recombines TRBV4-1 with TRBJ2-7, with D perhaps matching TRBD2 (6 bases). V was cut by 0 bases and J by 1 base, with 13 bases left in between. The CDR3 loop spans 16 amino acids. CDR1 and CDR2 (germline): MGHRA, YSYEKL. The CDR3 protein is CASSQEGSGPSYEQYF. The CDR3, as DNA: TGCGCCAGCAGCCAAGAGGGAAGCGGGCCGTCCTACGAGCAGTACTTC.

The rearrangement joins TRBV7-9 to TRBJ2-5; D perhaps matches TRBD1 (6 bases). The DNA matches TRBJ2-7 better at its end, which makes the J call doubtful. This CDR3 has 13 amino acids. Per the germline V gene, CDR1 is SEHNR and CDR2 is FQNEAQ (reference sequence). The CDR3 here is CASSLRGTGEQYF. The CDR3 DNA is TGTGCCAGCAGCTTAAGGGGGACGGGCGAGCAGTACTTC.

The V gene is TRBV19, the J gene TRBJ1-2; unclear D gene. This CDR3 contains 11 residues. The V end was cut by 5 bases, the J end by 4 bases, with 5 bases between. Germline V CDR1 and CDR2: LNHDA, SQIVND (reference sequence). The CDR3 bases are TGTGCCAGTAGTCACAGCTATGGCTACACCTTC. It translates to CASSHSYGYTF. Combining the CDR3 with reference TRBV19 and TRBJ1-2 gives the whole variable domain DGGITQSPKYLFRKEGQNVTLSCEQNLNHDAMYWYRQDPGQGLRLIYYSQIVNDFQKGDIAEGYSVSREKKESFPLTVTSAQKNPTAFYLCASSHSYGYTFGSGTRLTVV.

This clone was found once. This chain uses TRBV7-9 with TRBJ2-7; D assignment may be TRBD1 or TRBD2 (5 bases each). The germline gives CDR1 SEHNR, CDR2 FQNEAQ (reference sequence). There are 15 residues in the CDR3. The germline V and J ends were trimmed by 3 bases and 3 bases, with 15 bases remaining between them. The CDR3 here is CASSFERGVVYEQYF. The DNA of the CDR3 is TGTGCCAGCAGCTTTGAACGAGGGGTAGTCTACGAGCAGTACTTC.

The chain links TRBV18 to TRBJ2-5, with 8 bases matching TRBD1. Germline trimming cut 3 bases from V and 4 bases from J; bases unmatched to any gene: 7. The CDR3 sequence is 15 residues long. Germline CDR1 KGHSH, CDR2 LQKENI. The chain's CDR3 is CASSPRPTGGETQYF. CDR3 bases: TGTGCCAGCTCACCGAGACCCACAGGGGGAGAGACCCAGTACTTC.

The rearrangement joins TRBV5-4 to TRBJ2-5, with 11 bases aligning to TRBD2. The CDR3 sequence is 16 residues long. With V trimmed by 2 bases and J by 1 base, 4 bases remained unmatched. Germline V gives CDR1 SGHNT, CDR2 YYREEE (reference sequence). The chain's CDR3 is CASSFGLAGGQETQYF. The CDR3 DNA follows: TGTGCCAGCAGCTTTGGTCTAGCGGGAGGCCAAGAGACCCAGTACTTC.

As to this clone: The same CDR3 also results from other DNA sequences found in this sample. The rearrangement uses TRBV18 and TRBJ2-7; TRBD1 is a possible D gene (6 bases). CDR1 is KGHSH, CDR2 LQKENI, per germline. The length of the CDR3 is 12 residues. Trimming left V 3 bases short and J 3 bases short, with 6 bases between. The CDR3 DNA follows: TGTGCCAGCTCACCGGACAGCTACGAGCAGTACTTC. Translation gives CASSPDSYEQYF.

The chain is built from TRBV29-1 and TRBJ1-2, with 9 bases identical to TRBD1. V was clipped by 6 bases and J by 8 bases; unmatched bases: 16. This CDR3 comprises 15 residues. CDR1 and CDR2 (germline): SQVTM, ANQGSEA. CDR3 in DNA: TGCAGCGTCCACAAAAGGCTCGACAGGGGGGACGGCTACACCTTC. Residues: CSVHKRLDRGDGYTF.

The chain couples TRBV5-6 to TRBJ2-7, with 8 bases fitting TRBD1. Germline V gene sequence: CDR1 SGHDT, CDR2 YYEEEE. The CDR3 consists of 14 residues. The V gene end was trimmed by 4 bases and the J gene end by 5 bases; junction bases not matched to a gene: 8. CDR3 in DNA: TGTGCCAGCAGCCTAACGGACAGGGCCGACGAGCAGTACTTC. Translating gives CASSLTDRADEQYF.

On this clone: Other nucleotide sequences from this sample produce the same CDR3. The chain is built from TRBV5-4 and TRBJ2-5, with 7 nucleotides matching TRBD2. The CDR3 sequence is 13 residues long. Germline loops: CDR1 SGHNT, CDR2 YYREEE (reference sequence). J was trimmed by 5 bases and V by 3 bases; bases with no gene match: 4. CDR3 bases: TGTGCCAGCAGCTCAGGGCGGGAGGAGACCCAGTACTTC. Its protein product is CASSSGREETQYF.

This chain connects TRBV2 to TRBJ1-6, with 7 bases aligning to TRBD1. The CDR3 covers 16 residues. The ends lost 7 bases at V and 6 bases at J; junction bases unmatched: 12. Germline CDR1 reads SNHLY; CDR2 reads FYNNEI. In DNA, the CDR3 is TGTGCCAGCACCCGGGACAGTCAATATACTAATTCACCCCTCCACTTT. This encodes CASTRDSQYTNSPLHF.

The genes are TRBV6-1 and TRBJ2-7, with D perhaps matching TRBD1 (6 bases). Trimming took off 4 bases at V and 0 bases at J, with 16 bases between the two ends. The CDR3 is 16 residues long. Germline CDR1 MNHNS, CDR2 SASEGT. The CDR3, as DNA: TGTGCCAGCAGTGGAACCTGGGGGCTCAGCTCCTACGAGCAGTACTTC. Translated: CASSGTWGLSSYEQYF.

The rearrangement joins TRBV10-2 to TRBJ1-5; the D gene is possibly TRBD1 (5 bases). The CDR3 runs 15 residues. V lost 2 bases and J 6 bases, leaving 14 bases between the germline ends. The germline CDR1 and CDR2 sequences are WSHSY and SAAADI. The DNA for the CDR3 is TGCGCCAGCAGTGAGCTCGGGGAGAGGGGTCAGCCCCAGCATTTT. Translation gives CASSELGERGQPQHF.

The V and J genes are TRBV5-1 and TRBJ2-7, with TRBD1 matching 11 bases. CDR3 size: 12 residues. V dropped 7 bases and J dropped 4; count of bases not matched to a gene: 1. Per the germline V gene, CDR1 is SGHRS and CDR2 is YFSETQ. The CDR3 sequence is CASGTGGYEQYF. The CDR3 nucleotides read TGCGCCAGCGGGACAGGGGGTTACGAGCAGTACTTC.

This rearrangement joins TRBV7-3 to TRBJ2-7; 10 bases fit TRBD1. From germline, CDR1 is SGHTA and CDR2 FQGTGA. J was trimmed by 6 bases and V by 0 bases; bases with no gene match: 5. This CDR3 is 15 amino acids long. As DNA, the CDR3 is TGTGCCAGCAGCTTAACCGGGACAGGGGCGACCGAGCAGTACTTC. Amino acids: CASSLTGTGATEQYF.

This rearrangement joins TRBV19 to TRBJ2-1; 7 nucleotides line up with TRBD2. The CDR3 spans 15 residues. The V gene's germline CDR1 is LNHDA and CDR2 SQIVND (reference sequence). Unmatched junction bases numbered 9, after V lost 6 bases and J lost 4 bases. DNA for the CDR3: TGTGCCAGTAGCCGCCTGAGCGGGGAATACAATGAGCAGTTCTTC. Amino acids: CASSRLSGEYNEQFF.

The chain links TRBV7-6 to TRBJ2-2, with 10 positions matching TRBD2. The junction had 7 bases not matched to a gene; V was cut back by 3 bases and J by 3 bases. Germline values: CDR1 SGHVS, CDR2 FNYEAQ. The CDR3 spans 17 residues. CDR3 sequence: CASSLASGRAYTGELFF. CDR3 bases: TGTGCCAGCAGCTTGGCTAGCGGGAGAGCCTACACCGGGGAGCTGTTTTTT.

This chain links TRBV10-3 with TRBJ2-1; 10 nucleotides agree with TRBD2. The CDR3 consists of 15 residues. CDR1 is ENHRY and CDR2 is SYGVKD in the germline V gene. V gave up 3 bases and J gave up 4 bases; unmatched junction bases: 3. The DNA of the CDR3 is TGTGCCATCAGTGAACTAGCGGGATCATACAATGAGCAGTTCTTC. It translates to CAISELAGSYNEQFF.

This chain uses TRBV28 with TRBJ2-7, with TRBD1 matching 7 bases. CDR3 size: 15 residues. V lost 6 bases, J lost 6 bases, and 14 bases stayed unmatched. Per germline, CDR1 MDHEN and CDR2 SYDVKM. The chain's CDR3 is CASRPGDRARGEQYF. CDR3 nucleotide sequence: TGTGCCAGCAGGCCCGGCGACAGGGCCCGTGGCGAGCAGTACTTC.

Here the CDR3 reads CASSFSVAGRGETQYF. In DNA form, the CDR3 reads TGTGCCAGCAGCTTTAGTGTCGCTGGGAGGGGGGAGACCCAGTACTTC. The chain recombines TRBV7-9 with TRBJ2-5; tentative D call: TRBD2 (7 bases). The V and J ends lost 3 bases and 5 bases respectively, with 19 bases between them. This CDR3 has 16 amino acids. Germline CDR1 and CDR2: SEHNR and FQNEAQ (reference sequence).

The chain has TRBV4-1 and TRBJ2-1; 14 bases align to TRBD2. Losses at the gene ends were 1 base for V and 7 bases for J; bases not matched to a gene: 6. Germline V lookup: CDR1 MGHRA, CDR2 YSYEKL. CDR3 length: 17 amino acids. CDR3 DNA: TGCGCCAGCAGCCAAGGGAGACTAGCGGGAGGGGTTAATGAGCAGTTCTTC. Translated: CASSQGRLAGGVNEQFF.

The genes are TRBV28 and TRBJ2-5; TRBD1 matches 7 bases. The J call is uncertain, as TRBJ2-7 better fits the DNA end. Germline assignment: CDR1 MDHEN and CDR2 SYDVKM. The CDR3 has 12 amino acids. CDR3 loop: CASTGQIYEQYF. Written as DNA, the CDR3 is TGTGCCAGCACGGGACAGATCTACGAGCAGTACTTC.

V is TRBV30 and J is TRBJ2-3; a possible D gene is TRBD1 (5 bases). This CDR3 has 12 residues. The V gene's germline CDR1 is GTSNPN and CDR2 SVGIG (reference sequence). The V gene lost 8 bases and the J gene lost 2 bases, with 11 bases spanning the gap. Written as DNA, the CDR3 is TGTGCCGGAGACAGCTACACAGATACGCAGTATTTT. As protein: CAGDSYTDTQYF.

The V gene is TRBV5-5, the J gene TRBJ2-7; TRBD1 matches 7 bases. J was trimmed by 2 bases and V by 2 bases; bases with no gene match: 4. In germline, CDR1 is SGHKS, CDR2 YYEKEE (reference sequence). This CDR3 has 14 residues. CDR3 sequence (DNA): TGTGCCAGCAGCTTATGGGACAGAGCCTACGAGCAGTACTTC. Translated, it gives CASSLWDRAYEQYF.